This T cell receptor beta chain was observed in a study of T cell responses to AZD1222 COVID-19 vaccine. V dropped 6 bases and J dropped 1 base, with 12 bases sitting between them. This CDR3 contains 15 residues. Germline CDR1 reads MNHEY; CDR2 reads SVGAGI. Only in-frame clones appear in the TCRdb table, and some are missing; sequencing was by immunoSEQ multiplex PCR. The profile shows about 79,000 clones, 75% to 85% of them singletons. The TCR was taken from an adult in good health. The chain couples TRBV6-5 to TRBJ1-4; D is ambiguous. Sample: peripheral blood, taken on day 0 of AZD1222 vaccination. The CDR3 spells CASSPSGLTNEKLFF. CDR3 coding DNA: TGTGCCAGCAGCCCCTCGGGTTTAACTAATGAAAAACTGTTTTTT.